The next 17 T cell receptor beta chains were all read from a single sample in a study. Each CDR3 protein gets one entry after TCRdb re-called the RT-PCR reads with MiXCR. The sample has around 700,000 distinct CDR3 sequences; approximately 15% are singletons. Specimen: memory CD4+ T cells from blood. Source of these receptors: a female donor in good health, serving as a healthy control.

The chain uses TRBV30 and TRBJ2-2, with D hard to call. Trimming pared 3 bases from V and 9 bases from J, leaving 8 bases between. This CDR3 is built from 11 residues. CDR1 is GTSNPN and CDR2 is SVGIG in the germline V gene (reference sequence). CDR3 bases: TGTGCCTGGAGAGCAGCAAGGGAGCTGTTTTTT. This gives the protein CAWRAARELFF.

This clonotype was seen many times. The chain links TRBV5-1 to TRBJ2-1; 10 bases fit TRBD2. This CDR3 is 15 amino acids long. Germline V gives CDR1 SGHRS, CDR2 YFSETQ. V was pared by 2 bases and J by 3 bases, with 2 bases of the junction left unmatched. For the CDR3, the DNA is TGCGCCAGCAGCTTCACTAGCGGGGACTACAATGAGCAGTTCTTC. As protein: CASSFTSGDYNEQFF.

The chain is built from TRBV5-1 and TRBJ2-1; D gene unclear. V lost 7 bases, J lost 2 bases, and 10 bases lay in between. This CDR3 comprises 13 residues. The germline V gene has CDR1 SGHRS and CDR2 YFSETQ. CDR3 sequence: CASGSEAYNEQFF. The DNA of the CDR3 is TGCGCCAGCGGAAGCGAGGCCTACAATGAGCAGTTCTTC.

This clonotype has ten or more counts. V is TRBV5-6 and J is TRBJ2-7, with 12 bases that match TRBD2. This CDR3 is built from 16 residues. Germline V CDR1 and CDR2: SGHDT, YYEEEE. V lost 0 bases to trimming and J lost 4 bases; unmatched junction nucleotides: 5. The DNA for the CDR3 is TGTGCCAGCAGCTTGGGACTAGCGGGAGAGGGATACGAGCAGTACTTC. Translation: CASSLGLAGEGYEQYF.

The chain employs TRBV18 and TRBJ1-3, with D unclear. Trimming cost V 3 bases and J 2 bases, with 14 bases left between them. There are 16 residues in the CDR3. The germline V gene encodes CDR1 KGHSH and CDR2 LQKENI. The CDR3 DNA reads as TGTGCCAGCTCACCTGAGGTCTTACGGACTGGAAACACCATATATTTT. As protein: CASSPEVLRTGNTIYF.

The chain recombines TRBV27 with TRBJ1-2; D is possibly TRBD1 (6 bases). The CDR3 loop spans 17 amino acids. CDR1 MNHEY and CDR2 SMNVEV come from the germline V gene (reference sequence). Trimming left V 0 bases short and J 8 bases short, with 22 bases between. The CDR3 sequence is CASSLSMGQSLARGYTF. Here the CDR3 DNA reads TGTGCCAGCAGTTTATCGATGGGACAATCGCTCGCGCGGGGCTACACCTTC.

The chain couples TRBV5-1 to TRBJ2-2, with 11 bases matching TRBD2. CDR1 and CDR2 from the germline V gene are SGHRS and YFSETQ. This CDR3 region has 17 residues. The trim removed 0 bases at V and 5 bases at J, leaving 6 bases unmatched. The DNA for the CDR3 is TGCGCCAGCAGCTTGGCACTAGCGGGAGTTTGGACCGGGGAGCTGTTTTTT. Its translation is CASSLALAGVWTGELFF.

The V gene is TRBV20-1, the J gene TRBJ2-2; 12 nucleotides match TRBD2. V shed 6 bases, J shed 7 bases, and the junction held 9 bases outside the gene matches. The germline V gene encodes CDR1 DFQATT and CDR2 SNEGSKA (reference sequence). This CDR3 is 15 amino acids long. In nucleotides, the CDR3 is TGCAGTGCCAGGCCTAGCGGGAGGGTAAGCGGGGAGCTGTTTTTT. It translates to CSARPSGRVSGELFF.

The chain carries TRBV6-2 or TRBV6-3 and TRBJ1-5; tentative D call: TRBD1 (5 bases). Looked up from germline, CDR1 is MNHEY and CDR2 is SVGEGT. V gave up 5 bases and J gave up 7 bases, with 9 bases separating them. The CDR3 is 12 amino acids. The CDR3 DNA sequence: TGTGCCAGCAGTATCCGGGGCCAGCCCCAGCATTTT. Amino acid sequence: CASSIRGQPQHF.

The CDR3 DNA reads as TGCAGTGCTAGAGGCCCAGGGACCGGGGACTATGGCTACACCTTC. Its translation is CSARGPGTGDYGYTF. The chain joins TRBV20-1 to TRBJ1-2, with D possibly TRBD1 on 5 matching bases. CDR1 is DFQATT and CDR2 is SNEGSKA in the germline V gene (reference sequence). V was trimmed by 1 base and J by 3 bases, leaving 15 bases between them. This CDR3 has 15 residues.

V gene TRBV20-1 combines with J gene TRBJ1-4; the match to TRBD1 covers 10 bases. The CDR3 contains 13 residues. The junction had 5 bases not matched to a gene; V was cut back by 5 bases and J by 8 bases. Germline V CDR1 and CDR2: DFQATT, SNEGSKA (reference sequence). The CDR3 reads CSARGTGEEKLFF. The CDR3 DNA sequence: TGCAGTGCTCGGGGGACAGGGGAGGAAAAACTGTTTTTT.

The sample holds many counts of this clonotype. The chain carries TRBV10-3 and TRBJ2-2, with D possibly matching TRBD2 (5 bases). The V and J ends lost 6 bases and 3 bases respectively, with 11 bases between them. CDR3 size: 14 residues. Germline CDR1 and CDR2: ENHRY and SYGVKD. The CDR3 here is CAIRVGGDTGELFF. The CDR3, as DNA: TGTGCCATCAGGGTAGGAGGAGACACCGGGGAGCTGTTTTTT.

In DNA form, the CDR3 reads TGTGCCTACCTGAGGGGGTTGAATTCACCCCTCCACTTT. As protein: CAYLRGLNSPLHF. The rearrangement joins TRBV19 to TRBJ1-6; maybe TRBD1 (6 bases). V lost 11 bases to trimming and J lost 7 bases, with 15 bases between them. The CDR3 has 13 residues. CDR1 is LNHDA and CDR2 is SQIVND in the germline V gene (reference sequence).

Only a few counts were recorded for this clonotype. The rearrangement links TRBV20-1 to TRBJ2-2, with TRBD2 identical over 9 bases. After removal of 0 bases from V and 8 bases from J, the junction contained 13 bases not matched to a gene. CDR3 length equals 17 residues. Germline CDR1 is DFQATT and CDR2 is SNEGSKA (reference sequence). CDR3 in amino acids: CSARDPVAGVLKGELFF. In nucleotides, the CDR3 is TGCAGTGCTAGAGATCCAGTAGCGGGAGTATTGAAAGGGGAGCTGTTTTTT.

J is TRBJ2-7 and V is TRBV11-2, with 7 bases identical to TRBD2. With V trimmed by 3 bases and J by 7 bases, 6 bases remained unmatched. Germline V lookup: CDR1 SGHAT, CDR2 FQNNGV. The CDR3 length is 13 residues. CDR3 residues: CASSFAGDSEQYF. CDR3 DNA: TGTGCCAGCAGCTTTGCGGGAGATAGTGAGCAGTACTTC.

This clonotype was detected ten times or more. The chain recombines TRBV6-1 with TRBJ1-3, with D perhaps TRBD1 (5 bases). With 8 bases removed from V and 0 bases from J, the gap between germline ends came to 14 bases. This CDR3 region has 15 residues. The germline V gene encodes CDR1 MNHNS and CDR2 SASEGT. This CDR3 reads CASSQGPSSGNTIYF. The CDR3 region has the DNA TGTGCCAGCTCTCAGGGCCCGAGCTCTGGAAACACCATATATTTT.

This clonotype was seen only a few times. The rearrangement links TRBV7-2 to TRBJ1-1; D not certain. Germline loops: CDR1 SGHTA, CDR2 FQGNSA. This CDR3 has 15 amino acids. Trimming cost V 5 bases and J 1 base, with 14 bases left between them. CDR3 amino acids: CASSVHAPPNTEAFF. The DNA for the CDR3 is TGTGCCAGCAGCGTCCATGCCCCCCCGAACACTGAAGCTTTCTTT.